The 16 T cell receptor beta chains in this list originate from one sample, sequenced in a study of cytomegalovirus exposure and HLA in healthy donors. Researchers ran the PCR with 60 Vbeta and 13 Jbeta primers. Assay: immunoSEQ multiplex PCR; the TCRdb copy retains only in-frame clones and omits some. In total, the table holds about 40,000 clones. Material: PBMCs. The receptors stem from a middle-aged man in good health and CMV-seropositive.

The CDR3 DNA reads as TGTGCCAGCAGTTACTCCCCAGGTACAGTGAACACTGAAGCTTTCTTT. This gives the protein CASSYSPGTVNTEAFF. V gene TRBV6-5 combines with J gene TRBJ1-1; no clear D gene. Trimming pared 0 bases from V and 0 bases from J, leaving 11 bases between. This CDR3 contains 16 residues. CDR1 and CDR2 (germline): MNHEY, SVGAGI.

The DNA of the CDR3 is TGTGCCAGCGGAGGGACAGCCTCTCTTAGGGGAAACACCATATATTTT. Translation: CASGGTASLRGNTIYF. The chain uses TRBV19 and TRBJ1-3; TRBD1 aligns across 7 bases. CDR3 length: 16 residues. Germline V gene data show CDR1 as LNHDA and CDR2 as SQIVND (reference sequence). V trimming: 9 bases; J trimming: 4 bases; junction bases outside the gene matches: 15.

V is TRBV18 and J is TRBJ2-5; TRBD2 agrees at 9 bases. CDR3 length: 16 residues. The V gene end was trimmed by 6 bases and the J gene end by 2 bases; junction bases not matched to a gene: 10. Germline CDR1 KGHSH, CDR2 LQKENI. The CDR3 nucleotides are TGTGCCAGCTCCTCCCAGCCCCTAGCGGGACAAGAGACCCAGTACTTC. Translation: CASSSQPLAGQETQYF.

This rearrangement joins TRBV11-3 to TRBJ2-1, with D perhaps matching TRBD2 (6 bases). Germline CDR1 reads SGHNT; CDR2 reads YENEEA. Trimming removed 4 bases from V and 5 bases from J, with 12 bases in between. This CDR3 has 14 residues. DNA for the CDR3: TGTGCCAGCAGCTCCGTGGGAGGCCACAATGAGCAGTTCTTC. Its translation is CASSSVGGHNEQFF.

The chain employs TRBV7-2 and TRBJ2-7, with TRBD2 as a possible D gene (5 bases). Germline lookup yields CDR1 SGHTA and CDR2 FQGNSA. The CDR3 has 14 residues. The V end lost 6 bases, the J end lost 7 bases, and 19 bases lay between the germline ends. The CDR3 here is CASSLAGRLGEQYF. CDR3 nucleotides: TGTGCCAGCAGTCTCGCGGGCCGGTTGGGGGAGCAGTACTTC.

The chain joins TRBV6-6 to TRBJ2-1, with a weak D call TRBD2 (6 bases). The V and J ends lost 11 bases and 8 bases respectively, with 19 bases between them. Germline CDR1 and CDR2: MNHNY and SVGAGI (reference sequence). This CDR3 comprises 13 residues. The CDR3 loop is CAGSGEIYYEQFF. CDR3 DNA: TGTGCCGGGTCGGGGGAGATTTATTATGAGCAGTTCTTC.

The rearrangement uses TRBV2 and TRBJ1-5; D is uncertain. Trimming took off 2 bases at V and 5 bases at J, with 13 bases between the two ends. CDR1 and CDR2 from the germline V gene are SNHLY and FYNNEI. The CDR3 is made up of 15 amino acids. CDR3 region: CASSERSAGYQPQHF. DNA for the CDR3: TGTGCCAGCAGTGAAAGGTCAGCCGGGTATCAGCCCCAGCATTTT. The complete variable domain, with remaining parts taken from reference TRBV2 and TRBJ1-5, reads EPEVTQTPSHQVTQMGQEVILRCVPISNHLYFYWYRQILGQKVEFLVSFYNNEISEKSEIFDDQFSVERPDGSNFTLKIRSTKLEDSAMYFCASSERSAGYQPQHFGDGTRLSIL.

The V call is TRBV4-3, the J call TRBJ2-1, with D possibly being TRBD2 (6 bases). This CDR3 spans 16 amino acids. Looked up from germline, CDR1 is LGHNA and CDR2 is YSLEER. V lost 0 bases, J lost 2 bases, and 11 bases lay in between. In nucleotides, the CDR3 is TGCGCCAGCAGCCAAGATTCACTAGCAGCCTACAATGAGCAGTTCTTC. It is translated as CASSQDSLAAYNEQFF.

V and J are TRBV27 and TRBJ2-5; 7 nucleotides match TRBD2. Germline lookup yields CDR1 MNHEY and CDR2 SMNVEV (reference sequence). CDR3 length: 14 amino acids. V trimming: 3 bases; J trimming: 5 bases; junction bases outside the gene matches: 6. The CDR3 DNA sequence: TGTGCCAGCAGTTTCGGGGCTAGCGGCGAGACCCAGTACTTC. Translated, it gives CASSFGASGETQYF.

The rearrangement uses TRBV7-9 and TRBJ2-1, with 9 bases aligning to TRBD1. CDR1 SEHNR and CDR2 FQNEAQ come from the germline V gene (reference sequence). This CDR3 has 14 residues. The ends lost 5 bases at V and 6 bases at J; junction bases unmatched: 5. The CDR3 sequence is CASSPPQGANEQFF. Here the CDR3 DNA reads TGTGCCAGCAGCCCCCCACAGGGGGCCAATGAGCAGTTCTTC. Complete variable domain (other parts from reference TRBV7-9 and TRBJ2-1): DTGVSQNPRHKITKRGQNVTFRCDPISEHNRLYWYRQTLGQGPEFLTYFQNEAQLEKSRLLSDRFSAERPKGSFSTLEIQRTEQGDSAMYLCASSPPQGANEQFFGPGTRLTVL.

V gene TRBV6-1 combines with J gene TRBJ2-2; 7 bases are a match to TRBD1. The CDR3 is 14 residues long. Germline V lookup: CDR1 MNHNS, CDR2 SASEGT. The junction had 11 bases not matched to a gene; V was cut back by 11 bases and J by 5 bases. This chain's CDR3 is CAGRGTAGTGELFF. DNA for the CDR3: TGTGCCGGCCGAGGGACAGCAGGGACCGGGGAGCTGTTTTTT.

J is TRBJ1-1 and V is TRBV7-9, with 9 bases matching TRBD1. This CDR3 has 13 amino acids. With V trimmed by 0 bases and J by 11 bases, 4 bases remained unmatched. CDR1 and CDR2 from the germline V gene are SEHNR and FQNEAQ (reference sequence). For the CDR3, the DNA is TGTGCCAGCAGCTTAGCGACAGGGGGTGGCGCTTTCTTT. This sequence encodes CASSLATGGGAFF. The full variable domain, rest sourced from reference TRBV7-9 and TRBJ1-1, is DTGVSQNPRHKITKRGQNVTFRCDPISEHNRLYWYRQTLGQGPEFLTYFQNEAQLEKSRLLSDRFSAERPKGSFSTLEIQRTEQGDSAMYLCASSLATGGGAFFGQGTRLTVV.

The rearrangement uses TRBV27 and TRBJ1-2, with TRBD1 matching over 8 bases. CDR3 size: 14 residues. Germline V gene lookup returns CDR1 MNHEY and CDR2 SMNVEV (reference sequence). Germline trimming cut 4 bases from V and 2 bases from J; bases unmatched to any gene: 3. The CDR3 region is CASSSSGGNYGYTF. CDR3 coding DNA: TGTGCCAGCAGTTCGTCAGGGGGCAACTATGGCTACACCTTC.

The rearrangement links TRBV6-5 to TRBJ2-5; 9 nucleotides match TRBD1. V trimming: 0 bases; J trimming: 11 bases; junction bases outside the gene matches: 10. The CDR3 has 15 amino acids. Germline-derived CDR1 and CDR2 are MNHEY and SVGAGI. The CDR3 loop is CASSYSWTGALEQYF. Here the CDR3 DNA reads TGTGCCAGCAGTTACTCGTGGACAGGGGCCTTGGAGCAGTACTTC.

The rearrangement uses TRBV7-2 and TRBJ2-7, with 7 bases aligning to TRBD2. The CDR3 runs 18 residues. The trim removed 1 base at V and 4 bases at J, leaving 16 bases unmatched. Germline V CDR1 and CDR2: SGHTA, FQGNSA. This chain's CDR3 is CASSLGGGSGATFYEQYF. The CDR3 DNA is TGTGCCAGCAGCTTAGGGGGCGGCAGCGGGGCAACCTTTTACGAGCAGTACTTC.

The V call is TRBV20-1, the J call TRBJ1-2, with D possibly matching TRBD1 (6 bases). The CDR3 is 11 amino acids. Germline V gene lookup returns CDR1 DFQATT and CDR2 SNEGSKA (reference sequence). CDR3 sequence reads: CSGQTSSGYTF. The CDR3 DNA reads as TGCAGCGGACAGACCTCTAGCGGCTACACCTTC.